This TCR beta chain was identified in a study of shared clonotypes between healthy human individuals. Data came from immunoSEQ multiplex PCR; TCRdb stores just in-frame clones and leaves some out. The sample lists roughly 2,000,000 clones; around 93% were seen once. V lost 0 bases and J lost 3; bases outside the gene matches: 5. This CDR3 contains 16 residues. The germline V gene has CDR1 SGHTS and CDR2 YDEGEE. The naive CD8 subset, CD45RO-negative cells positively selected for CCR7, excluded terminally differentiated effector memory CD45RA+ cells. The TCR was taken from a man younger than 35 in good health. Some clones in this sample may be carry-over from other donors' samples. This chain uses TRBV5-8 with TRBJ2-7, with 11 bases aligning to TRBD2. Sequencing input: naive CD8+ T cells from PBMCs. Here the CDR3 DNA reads TGTGCCAGCAGCTTGGCCACTAGCGGGAGTATCTACGAGCAGTACTTC. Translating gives CASSLATSGSIYEQYF.